The clone carrying this T cell receptor beta chain came up a few times. As yet, its antigen is unknown. The V gene lost 2 bases and the J gene lost 2 bases, with 4 bases spanning the gap. Germline CDR1 and CDR2: MNHNS and SASEGT. CDR3 length: 13 amino acids. Exclusion of a patient followed from autoimmune disease history or systemic immunosuppression. On cycle 4 day 1 and cycle 7 day 1, as well as at baseline, blood was sampled. This record belongs to a study of OX40 agonist ivuxolimab in advanced cancers. Study results and limitations: Near-lowest levels of clonal expansion characterized partial responders at 0.1-3.0 mg/kg. There were, on average, more expanded clones in CD8+ T cells than in CD4+.

Method: immunoSEQ multiplex PCR; TCRdb's copy keeps in-frame clones and lacks some. The sample includes roughly 73,000 clones, around 80% of them seen just once. The rearrangement joins TRBV6-1 to TRBJ1-5; D gene uncertain. The clonotype comes from an adult with an advanced solid tumor such as melanoma, head and neck, liver or kidney cancer. The starting material was CD4+ or CD8+ T cells sorted from blood, obtained in a trial of the OX40 agonist ivuxolimab. The CDR3 region has the DNA TGTGCCAGCAGTGAATCGGGCAATCAGCCCCAGCATTTT. It encodes CASSESGNQPQHF.